The T cell receptor (beta chain) described here comes from a study of technical replicates of blood from a few donors. Sequencing used immunoSEQ multiplex PCR; TCRdb keeps in-frame clones, though not all of them. The data show about 71,000 clones, roughly 90% seen once. Germline V gene data show CDR1 as SGHRS and CDR2 as YFSETQ. Trimming at V came to 3 bases and at J to 2 bases, leaving 2 bases not matched to a gene. CDR3 size: 14 residues. The sequence was obtained from a human donor in good health. Some clones in this sample may be carry-over from other donors' samples. The sample comprised PBMCs. This rearrangement joins TRBV5-1 to TRBJ1-2; 9 positions agree with TRBD1. The CDR3 sequence: CASSWDRANYGYTF. CDR3 sequence (DNA): TGCGCCAGCAGCTGGGACAGGGCCAACTATGGCTACACCTTC.